The 12 T cell receptor beta chains below all came from one sample that was sequenced in a study of shared clonotypes between healthy human individuals. Profiling relied on immunoSEQ multiplex PCR, and the TCRdb table lists in-frame clones only, not all of them. The repertoire has a few million clones, 85% to 95% of them found once; the top ten carry 0.37%. Material: naive CD4+ T cells from PBMCs. Regarding subset: CD45RA+ positively selected. The origin of the receptors is a man aged 18-30 years in good health. Some clones in this sample may be carry-over from other donors' samples.

J is TRBJ2-1 and V is TRBV5-1; 8 bases map to TRBD1. Trimming cost V 5 bases and J 7 bases; bases outside gene matches: 5. Germline assignment: CDR1 SGHRS and CDR2 YFSETQ. The CDR3 loop spans 13 amino acids. Here the CDR3 DNA reads TGCGCCAGCAGTTCTCAGGGGGCGAATGAGCAGTTCTTC. Its protein product is CASSSQGANEQFF.

V and J are TRBV10-2 and TRBJ2-3, with D possibly called TRBD1 or TRBD2 (5 bases each). The germline CDR1 and CDR2 sequences are WSHSY and SAAADI. Deletions cut 1 base from V and 1 base from J, with 15 bases between. The CDR3 spans 17 residues. The CDR3 DNA is TGCGCCAGCAGTGAGTGGGGGAGCAGTTGGGGCACAGATACGCAGTATTTT. Translated: CASSEWGSSWGTDTQYF.

The chain links TRBV28 to TRBJ2-7; 9 bases line up with TRBD2. V trimming: 7 bases; J trimming: 3 bases; junction bases outside the gene matches: 19. Germline V gene data show CDR1 as MDHEN and CDR2 as SYDVKM. CDR3 length: 18 residues. In DNA, the CDR3 is TGTGCCAGCACCCCTATGACAGGGAAAGCGGGAGGCGGCTACGAGCAGTACTTC. Protein sequence: CASTPMTGKAGGGYEQYF.

The chain combines TRBV9 with TRBJ2-7, with TRBD2 matching 12 bases. The CDR3 length is 20 residues. Trimming removed 10 bases from V and 5 bases from J; junction bases left unmatched: 28. CDR1 is SGDLS and CDR2 is YYNGEE in the germline V gene. The CDR3: CAALGGRGKPSGRAGNEQYF. The CDR3 DNA is TGTGCCGCACTTGGTGGCAGGGGAAAGCCTAGCGGGAGGGCCGGGAACGAGCAGTACTTC. Filled out from reference TRBV9 and TRBJ2-7, the complete variable domain reads DSGVTQTPKHLITATGQRVTLRCSPRSGDLSVYWYQQSLDQGLQFLIQYYNGEERAKGNILERFSAQQFPDLHSELNLSSLELGDSALYFCAALGGRGKPSGRAGNEQYFGPGTRLTVT.

This clone was seen only once. The rearrangement joins TRBV18 to TRBJ2-7, with D possibly being TRBD1 (5 bases). Deletions cut 0 bases from V and 5 bases from J, with 14 bases between. Germline lookup yields CDR1 KGHSH and CDR2 LQKENI. The CDR3 length is 15 residues. CDR3 nucleotide sequence: TGTGCCAGCTCACCACCGGGGCAGAGAAAGGACGAGCAGTACTTC. Protein product: CASSPPGQRKDEQYF.

J is TRBJ2-7 and V is TRBV28; D may be TRBD1 (5 bases). CDR1 is MDHEN, CDR2 SYDVKM, per germline. This CDR3 has 15 residues. Trimming shortened V by 7 bases and J by 2 bases, and 18 bases separated the two germline ends. The CDR3 nucleotides are TGTGCCAGCAAGGAGTCTGGCCCAGGGACCTACGAGCAGTACTTC. This gives the protein CASKESGPGTYEQYF.

DNA for the CDR3: TGTGCCAGCAACGAGCAGGGGCCGAACACCGGGGAGCTGTTTTTT. It is translated as CASNEQGPNTGELFF. This rearrangement joins TRBV7-6 to TRBJ2-2; maybe TRBD1 (6 bases). V dropped 7 bases and J dropped 0 bases, with 12 bases sitting between them. The CDR3 is made up of 15 amino acids. Germline lookup yields CDR1 SGHVS and CDR2 FNYEAQ. Drawing the rest from reference TRBV7-6 and TRBJ2-2, the complete variable domain is GAGVSQSPRYKVTKRGQDVALRCDPISGHVSLYWYRQALGQGPEFLTYFNYEAQQDKSGLPNDRFSAERPEGSISTLTIQRTEQRDSAMYRCASNEQGPNTGELFFGEGSRLTVL.

V gene TRBV5-1 combines with J gene TRBJ2-7, with 7 bases identical to TRBD2. With 5 bases clipped from V and 0 bases from J, the junction kept 8 bases outside the gene matches. The length of the CDR3 is 15 residues. Germline V gene lookup returns CDR1 SGHRS and CDR2 YFSETQ. CDR3 residues: CASRMGLADSYEQYF. The CDR3, as DNA: TGCGCCAGCAGGATGGGTCTAGCGGACTCCTACGAGCAGTACTTC.

The V call is TRBV28, the J call TRBJ2-7, with 11 bases aligning to TRBD1. The length of the CDR3 is 16 residues. V was pared by 6 bases and J by 5 bases, with 12 bases of the junction left unmatched. The germline gives CDR1 MDHEN, CDR2 SYDVKM. The chain's CDR3 is CASRLNGQGALHEQYF. The DNA of the CDR3 is TGTGCCAGCAGGTTAAACGGACAGGGGGCTTTGCACGAGCAGTACTTC.

CDR3 nucleotides: TGTGCCAGCAGCCTGCTTCCAGGGGACACCGGGGAGCTGTTTTTT. Its translation is CASSLLPGDTGELFF. V gene TRBV5-6 combines with J gene TRBJ2-2; TRBD1 might be the D (6 bases). This CDR3 comprises 15 residues. The V gene's germline CDR1 is SGHDT and CDR2 YYEEEE. Trimming cost V 4 bases and J 3 bases, with 13 bases left between them.

The chain has TRBV5-4 and TRBJ1-2; D unclear. There are 11 residues in the CDR3. Between the trimmed V and J ends, which lost 3 bases and 6 bases, there was a span of 6 bases. Germline V gene data show CDR1 as SGHNT and CDR2 as YYREEE (reference sequence). CDR3 protein: CASSSPDGYTF. The CDR3 nucleotides are TGTGCCAGCAGCTCTCCAGATGGCTACACCTTC.

The V call is TRBV7-9, the J call TRBJ1-2; D remains ambiguous. Trimming stripped 1 base from V and 4 bases from J, with 10 bases between. CDR3 length: 14 residues. Germline CDR1 reads SEHNR; CDR2 reads FQNEAQ (reference sequence). CDR3 protein: CASSLDSWGYGYTF. CDR3 in DNA: TGTGCCAGCAGCTTAGACAGTTGGGGCTATGGCTACACCTTC.